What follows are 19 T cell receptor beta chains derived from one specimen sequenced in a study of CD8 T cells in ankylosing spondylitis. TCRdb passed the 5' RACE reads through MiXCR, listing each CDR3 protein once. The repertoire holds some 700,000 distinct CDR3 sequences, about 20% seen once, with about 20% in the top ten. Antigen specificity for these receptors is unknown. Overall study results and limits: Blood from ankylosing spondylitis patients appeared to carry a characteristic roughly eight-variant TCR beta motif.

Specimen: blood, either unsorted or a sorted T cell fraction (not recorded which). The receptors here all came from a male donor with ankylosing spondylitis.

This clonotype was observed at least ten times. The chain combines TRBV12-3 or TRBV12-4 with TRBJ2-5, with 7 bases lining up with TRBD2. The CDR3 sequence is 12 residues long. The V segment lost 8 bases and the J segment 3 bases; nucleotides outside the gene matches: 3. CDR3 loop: CASRRGEETQYF. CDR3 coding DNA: TGTGCCAGCCGCCGGGGGGAAGAGACCCAGTACTTC.

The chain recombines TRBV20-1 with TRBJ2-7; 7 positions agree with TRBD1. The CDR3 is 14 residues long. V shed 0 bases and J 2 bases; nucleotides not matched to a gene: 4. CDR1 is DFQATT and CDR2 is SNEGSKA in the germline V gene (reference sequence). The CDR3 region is CSARDRGYTYEQYF. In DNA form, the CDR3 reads TGCAGTGCTAGAGACAGGGGGTATACCTACGAGCAGTACTTC.

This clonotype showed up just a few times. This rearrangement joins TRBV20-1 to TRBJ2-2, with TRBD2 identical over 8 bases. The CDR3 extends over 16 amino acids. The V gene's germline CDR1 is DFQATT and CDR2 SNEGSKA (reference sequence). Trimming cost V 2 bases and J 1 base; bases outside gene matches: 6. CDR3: CSARHTSGGNTGELFF. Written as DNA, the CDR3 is TGCAGTGCTAGACATACTAGCGGAGGGAACACCGGGGAGCTGTTTTTT.

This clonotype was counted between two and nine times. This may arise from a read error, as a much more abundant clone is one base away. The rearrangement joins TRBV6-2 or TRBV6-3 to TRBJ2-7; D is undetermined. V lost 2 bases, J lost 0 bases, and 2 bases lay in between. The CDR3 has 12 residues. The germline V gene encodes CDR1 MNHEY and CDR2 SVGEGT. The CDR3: CASSYNSYEQYF. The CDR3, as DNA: TGTGCCAGCAGTTACAACTCCTACGAGCAGTACTTC.

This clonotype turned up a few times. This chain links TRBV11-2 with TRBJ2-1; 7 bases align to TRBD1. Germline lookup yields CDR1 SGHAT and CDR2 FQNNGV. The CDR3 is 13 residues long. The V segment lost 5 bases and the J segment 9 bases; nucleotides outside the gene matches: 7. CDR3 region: CASSRKQGTEQFF. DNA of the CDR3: TGTGCCAGCAGCCGCAAACAGGGGACTGAGCAGTTCTTC.

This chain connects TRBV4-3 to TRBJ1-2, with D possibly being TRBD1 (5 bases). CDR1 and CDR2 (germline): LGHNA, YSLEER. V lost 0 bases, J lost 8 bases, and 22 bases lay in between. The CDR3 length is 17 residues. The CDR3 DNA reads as TGCGCCAGCAGCCAAGATATTGGGGCAGGGCCGGCTTACGGCTACACCTTC. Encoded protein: CASSQDIGAGPAYGYTF.

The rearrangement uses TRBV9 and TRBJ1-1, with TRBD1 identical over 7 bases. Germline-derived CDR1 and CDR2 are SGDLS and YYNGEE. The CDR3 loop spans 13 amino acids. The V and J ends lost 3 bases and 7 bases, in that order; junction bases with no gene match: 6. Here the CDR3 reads CASSDRGRGEAFF. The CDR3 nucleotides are TGTGCCAGCAGCGACAGGGGCCGTGGTGAAGCTTTCTTT.

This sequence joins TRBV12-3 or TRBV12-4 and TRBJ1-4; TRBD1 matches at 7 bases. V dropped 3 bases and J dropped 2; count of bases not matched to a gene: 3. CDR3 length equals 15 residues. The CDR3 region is CASSFGRGTNEKLFF. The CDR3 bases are TGTGCCAGCAGTTTCGGCAGGGGGACTAATGAAAAACTGTTTTTT.

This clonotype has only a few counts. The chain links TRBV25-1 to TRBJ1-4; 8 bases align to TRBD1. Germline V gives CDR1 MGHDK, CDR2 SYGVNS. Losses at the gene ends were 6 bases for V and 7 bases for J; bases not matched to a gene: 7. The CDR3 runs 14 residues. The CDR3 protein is CASSPRGPVEKLFF. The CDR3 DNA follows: TGTGCCAGCAGCCCCAGGGGGCCGGTTGAAAAACTGTTTTTT.

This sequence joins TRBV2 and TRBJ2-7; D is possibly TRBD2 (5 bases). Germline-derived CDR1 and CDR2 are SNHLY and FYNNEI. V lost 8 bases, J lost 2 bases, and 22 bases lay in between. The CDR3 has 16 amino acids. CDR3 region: CASVGRVTKVTYEQYF. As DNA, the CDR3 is TGTGCCAGCGTAGGGCGGGTGACTAAAGTCACCTACGAGCAGTACTTC.

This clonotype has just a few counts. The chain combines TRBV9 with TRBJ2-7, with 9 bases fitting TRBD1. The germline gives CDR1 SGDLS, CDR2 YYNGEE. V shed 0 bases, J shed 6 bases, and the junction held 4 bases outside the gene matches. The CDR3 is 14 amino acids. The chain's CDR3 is CASSVGTGAREQYF. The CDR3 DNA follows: TGTGCCAGCAGCGTAGGGACAGGGGCGCGCGAGCAGTACTTC.

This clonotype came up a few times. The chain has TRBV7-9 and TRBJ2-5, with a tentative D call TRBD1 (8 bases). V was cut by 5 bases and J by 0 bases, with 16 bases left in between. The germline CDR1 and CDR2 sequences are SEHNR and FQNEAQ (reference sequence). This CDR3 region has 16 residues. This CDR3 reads CASSDRTGRDQETQYF. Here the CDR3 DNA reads TGTGCCAGCAGCGACAGGACAGGGAGGGACCAAGAGACCCAGTACTTC.

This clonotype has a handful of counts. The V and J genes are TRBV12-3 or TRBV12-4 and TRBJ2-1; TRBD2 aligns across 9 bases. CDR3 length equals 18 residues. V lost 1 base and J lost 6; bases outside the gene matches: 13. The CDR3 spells CASSLELLAGEAVNEQFF. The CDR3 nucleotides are TGTGCCAGCAGTTTAGAACTGTTAGCGGGAGAGGCGGTCAATGAGCAGTTCTTC.

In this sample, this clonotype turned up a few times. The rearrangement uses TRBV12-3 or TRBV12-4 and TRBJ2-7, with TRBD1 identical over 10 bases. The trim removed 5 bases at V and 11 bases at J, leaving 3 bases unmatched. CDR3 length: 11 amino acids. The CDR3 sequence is CASSKGQGKYF. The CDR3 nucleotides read TGTGCCAGCAGTAAGGGACAGGGGAAGTACTTC.

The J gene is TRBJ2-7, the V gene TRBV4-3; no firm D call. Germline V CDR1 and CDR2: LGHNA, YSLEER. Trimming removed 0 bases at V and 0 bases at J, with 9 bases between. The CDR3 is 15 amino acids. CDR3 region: CASSQDSTVSYEQYF. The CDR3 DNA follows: TGCGCCAGCAGCCAAGATAGCACAGTCTCCTACGAGCAGTACTTC.

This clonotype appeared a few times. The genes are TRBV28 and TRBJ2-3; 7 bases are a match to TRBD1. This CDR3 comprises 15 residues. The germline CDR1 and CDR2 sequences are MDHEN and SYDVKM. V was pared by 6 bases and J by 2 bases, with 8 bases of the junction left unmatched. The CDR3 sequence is CASRMTGKHTDTQYF. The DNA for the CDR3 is TGTGCCAGCAGAATGACAGGGAAGCACACAGATACGCAGTATTTT.

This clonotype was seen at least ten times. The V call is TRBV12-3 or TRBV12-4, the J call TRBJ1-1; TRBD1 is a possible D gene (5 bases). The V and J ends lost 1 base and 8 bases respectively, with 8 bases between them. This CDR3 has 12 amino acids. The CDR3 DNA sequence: TGTGCCAGCAGTTTAGAGGCAGGGGAAGCTTTCTTT. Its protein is CASSLEAGEAFF.

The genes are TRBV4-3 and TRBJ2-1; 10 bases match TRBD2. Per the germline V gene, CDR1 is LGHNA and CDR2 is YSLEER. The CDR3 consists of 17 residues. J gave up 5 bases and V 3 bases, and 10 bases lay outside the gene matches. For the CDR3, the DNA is TGCGCCAGCAGCCAGACCTCCGGGACTAGCGTCAACAATGAGCAGTTCTTC. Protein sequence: CASSQTSGTSVNNEQFF.

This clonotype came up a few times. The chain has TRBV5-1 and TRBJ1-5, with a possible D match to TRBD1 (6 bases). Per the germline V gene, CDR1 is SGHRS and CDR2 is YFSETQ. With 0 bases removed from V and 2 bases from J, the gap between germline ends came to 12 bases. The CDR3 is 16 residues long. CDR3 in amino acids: CASSLGGGEGNQPQHF. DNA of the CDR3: TGCGCCAGCAGCTTGGGAGGGGGTGAAGGCAATCAGCCCCAGCATTTT.